This T cell receptor beta chain was recovered during a study of cytomegalovirus exposure and HLA in healthy donors. Broader study findings: Donor immune exposure was known only as CMV serostatus. The study recorded 150 to 200 TCR beta chains that were cytomegalovirus-associated. There were a few CMV-associated chains whose specificity for CMV antigens was confirmed in vitro. With further analysis later on, most CMV-associated TCR beta chains appeared HLA-restricted.

The CDR3 consists of 15 residues. V lost 2 bases and J lost 8; bases outside the gene matches: 7. Germline V gene data show CDR1 as GTSNPN and CDR2 as SVGIG (reference sequence). A single count supports this clone. No antigen is known for it. Amplification used 60 Vbeta primers and 13 Jbeta primers. Clones were read by immunoSEQ multiplex PCR, and TCRdb kept only the in-frame ones, dropping some. The data hold over 200,000 clones, with roughly 90% observed a single time. This TCR was sampled from a woman under 30 in good health and CMV-seronegative. The J gene is TRBJ2-1, the V gene TRBV30; 12 bases line up with TRBD2. The sample taken for sequencing was PBMCs. In nucleotides, the CDR3 is TGTGCCTGGAGTAGACTAGCGGGAGATGCAGATGAGCAGTTCTTC. Its protein is CAWSRLAGDADEQFF.